Detailed here is one TCR beta chain. The data originate from a study of response to subunit inactivated influenza vaccine. The germline CDR1 and CDR2 sequences are SNHLY and FYNNEI. The CDR3 is made up of 14 amino acids. The V segment lost 5 bases and the J segment 2 bases; nucleotides outside the gene matches: 5. One entry per CDR3 protein results from TCRdb running MiXCR on the RT-PCR reads. The top ten hold around 7% of the sample, which has roughly 700,000 distinct CDR3 sequences, more than 11% seen once. The chain has TRBV2 and TRBJ2-5; 7 nucleotides align to TRBD1. This clonotype was obtained from a man in his forties or fifties who received an inactivated influenza vaccine. The material sequenced was PBMCs from blood, taken 14 days before vaccination. In nucleotides, the CDR3 is TGTGCCAGCAGTTTCCCGGGACAGCAAGAGACCCAGTACTTC. Amino acids: CASSFPGQQETQYF.